The rows below give T cell receptor beta chains drawn from one sample of a study of graft-versus-host responses after intestinal transplantation. Generated by immunoSEQ multiplex PCR, the TCRdb table keeps only in-frame clones and is missing some. The table shows approximately 70,000 clones, with more than 80% occurring only once. These receptors are not linked to any known antigen. Source: unstimulated CD8+ T cells sorted from spleen or lymph node cells, taken before intestinal transplant. These receptors originate from a human donor who received an intestinal transplant. The CDR3 runs from the conserved cysteine through the conserved F or W.

v_call cdr3_aa
TRBV19 CASSMGGTDYNEQFF
TRBV9 CASSQGGTEAFF
TRBV4-1 CASSPAPRNEKLFF
TRBV13 CASSVHRGGDTEAFF
TRBV9 CASSHSDNEQPQHF
TRBV28 CASSPTGHRFSSDYEQYF
TRBV15 CATSRDEGEQYF
TRBV12-5 CASGLDRWETQYF
TRBV7-3 CASSIPPPGEWDTEAFF
TRBV27 CASSIGTANTGELFF
TRBV27 CASSSLDRADSPLHF
TRBV12-2 CASRLEGGWNYGYTF
TRBV7-8 CASSWPASGGSNEQFF
TRBV5-4 CASSPPSGGAGNEQFF
TRBV29-1 CSARGGGSYEQYF
TRBV10-3 CAISGGQGAGANVLTF
TRBV4-1 CASSQEAGAPLYEQYF
TRBV27 CASSSEPGQPYEQYF
TRBV11-2 CASTRPGHRGETQYF
TRBV30 CAWSPGLAGDEQYF
TRBV7-3 CASSWGQGARGANVLTF
TRBV9 CASSSGTDYGYTF
TRBV27 CASSLWGPSGGTPYEQYF
TRBV9 CASSVGGDLSYEQYF
TRBV27 CASSLGNRAGANVLTF
TRBV19 CASSMLSSDEQFF
TRBV10-3 CAIRVATSGNTGELFF
TRBV7-6 CASSLSEPGGSYYNEQFF
TRBV5-8 CASSLLLAGDETQYF
TRBV6-5 CASSMGTGGVEAFF
TRBV29-1 CSVETDRPSSTDTQYF
TRBV2 CASTQRGVQETQYF
TRBV2 CASSPRGRGLGNQPQHF
TRBV4-1 CASSHAPGMQETQYF
TRBV7-8 CASSLGLHEQYF
TRBV6-5 CASSFSGTGGFYGYTF
TRBV6-4 CASSGRQVENTEAFF
TRBV7-9 CASSRYDVQVGAYEQYF
TRBV27 CASSTDRETGYGYTF
TRBV7-9 CASSSLNRDYGYTF
TRBV2 CATGDRANTEAFF
TRBV6-4 CASSLQGARGYNEQFF
TRBV7-2 CASSLRTLTPYTF
TRBV21-1 CASSKRNPDGSSYEQYF
TRBV20-1 CSAPALAEQFF
TRBV4-1 CASSHNFNTGELFF
TRBV7-8 CASSFLTGWGHYEQYF
TRBV7-6 CASSYGTFGYEQYF